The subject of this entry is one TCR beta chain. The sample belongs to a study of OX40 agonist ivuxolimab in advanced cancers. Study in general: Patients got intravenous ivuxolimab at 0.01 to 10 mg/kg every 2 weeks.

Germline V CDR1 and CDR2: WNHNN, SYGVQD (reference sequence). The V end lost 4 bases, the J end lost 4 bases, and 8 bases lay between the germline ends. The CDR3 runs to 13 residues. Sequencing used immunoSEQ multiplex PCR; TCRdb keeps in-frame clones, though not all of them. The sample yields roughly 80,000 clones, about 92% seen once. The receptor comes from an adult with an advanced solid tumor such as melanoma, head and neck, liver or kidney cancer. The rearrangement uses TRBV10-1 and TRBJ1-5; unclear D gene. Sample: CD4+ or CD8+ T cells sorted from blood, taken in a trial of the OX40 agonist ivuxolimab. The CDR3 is CASSGRVNQPQHF. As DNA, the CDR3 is TGCGCCAGCAGTGGGAGGGTTAATCAGCCCCAGCATTTT.